This TCR beta chain appears in the sequencing data of a study of blood T cell repertoires in COVID-19. Study-level background: COVID-19 samples, acute and convalescent, were from the United States, Italy and Spain.

This clone has only one observation. Sequenced by immunoSEQ multiplex PCR; TCRdb stores in-frame clones only, minus some. The sample has almost 250,000 clones; approximately 86% are singletons. All enrollees were roughly 18 to 100 years old and from 20 to 25 US areas. The sample comprised PBMCs or T cells enriched from blood (not recorded which). This receptor was obtained from a woman between 50 and 59 years old who had recovered from COVID-19.

Here the CDR3 DNA reads TGCGCCAGCAGCCCCCTCACAGGGACCTCTGGAAACACCATATATTTT. Protein product: CASSPLTGTSGNTIYF. The genes are TRBV5-1 and TRBJ1-3; TRBD1 is a possible D gene (6 bases). The CDR3 loop spans 16 amino acids. Per germline, CDR1 SGHRS and CDR2 YFSETQ. Trimming stripped 4 bases from V and 0 bases from J, with 14 bases between.